This T cell receptor beta chain was recorded in a study of T cells after yellow fever vaccination. Points from the study as a whole: The appearance of a small share of clonotypes in both CD4 and CD8 compartments was observed. After the booster, around 95% of CD4 and about 90% of CD8 primary-response clones were re-detected.

It was through 5'RACE template switching that TCR cDNA was made, with a universal primer site and UMIs added. TCRdb reanalysed the 5' RACE reads using MiXCR and keeps one entry per CDR3 protein. Of about 230,000 distinct CDR3 sequences listed, over 6.5% are singletons. Details on this clonotype: The antigen remains undetermined.

This CDR3 is 11 amino acids long. V dropped 6 bases and J dropped 14 bases, with 11 bases sitting between them. The V gene's germline CDR1 is MDHEN and CDR2 SYDVKM. The source was CD4+ T cells sorted from PBMCs, collected on the day of the yellow fever booster vaccination. This sequence originates from a man under 40 who received the YFV17D yellow fever vaccine. V is TRBV28 and J is TRBJ1-6; D is unclear. Written as DNA, the CDR3 is TGTGCCAGCAGCACAACCACCACCCTCCACTTT. It yields the protein CASSTTTTLHF.